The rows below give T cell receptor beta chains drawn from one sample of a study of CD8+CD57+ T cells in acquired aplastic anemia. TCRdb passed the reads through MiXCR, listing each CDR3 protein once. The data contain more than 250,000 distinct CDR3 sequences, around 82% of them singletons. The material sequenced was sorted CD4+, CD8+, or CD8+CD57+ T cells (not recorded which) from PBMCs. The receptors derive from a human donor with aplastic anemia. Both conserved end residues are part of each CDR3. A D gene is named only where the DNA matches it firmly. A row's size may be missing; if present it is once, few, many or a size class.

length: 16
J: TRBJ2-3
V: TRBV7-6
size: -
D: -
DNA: TGTGCCAGCAGCTTAGCCCACGGGACAAAAAAAACCACGCAGTATTTT
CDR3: CASSLAHGTKKTTQYF

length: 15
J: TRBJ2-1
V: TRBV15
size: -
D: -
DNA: TGTGCCACCAGCAGAGATAGGGCCTCGACCAATGAGCAGTTCTTC
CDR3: CATSRDRASTNEQFF

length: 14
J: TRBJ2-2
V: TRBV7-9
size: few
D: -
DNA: TGTGCCAGCAGCTTAGCGGGAGGTCCCGAGACGCTGTTTTTT
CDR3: CASSLAGGPETLFF

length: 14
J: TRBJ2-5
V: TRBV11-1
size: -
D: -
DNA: TGTGCCACCAGCAGAGACCTGAAACAAGAGACCCAGTACTTC
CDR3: CATSRDLKQETQYF

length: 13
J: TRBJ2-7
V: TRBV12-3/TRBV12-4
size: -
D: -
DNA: TGTGCCAGCAGTTTGGGACTTTCCTACGAGCAGTACTTC
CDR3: CASSLGLSYEQYF

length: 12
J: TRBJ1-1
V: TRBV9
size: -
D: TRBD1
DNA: TGTGCCAGCAGCCCACAGGGGACTGAAGCTTTCTTT
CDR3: CASSPQGTEAFF

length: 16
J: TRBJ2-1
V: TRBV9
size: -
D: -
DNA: TGTGCCAGCAGCTTTGAAGGTTGCGGGATGAGCGATGAGCAGTTCTTC
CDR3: CASSFEGCGMSDEQFF

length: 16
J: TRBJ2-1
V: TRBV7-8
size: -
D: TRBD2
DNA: TGTGCCAGCAGCTTGGCGGGAGGTCACGATAAGCAGGATCAGTTCTTC
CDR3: CASSLAGGHDKQDQFF

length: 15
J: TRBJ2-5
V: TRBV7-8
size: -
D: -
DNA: TGTGCCAGCAGCTTAGCGGGAGCTTGCGATACGCAGCAGTACTTC
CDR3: CASSLAGACDTQQYF

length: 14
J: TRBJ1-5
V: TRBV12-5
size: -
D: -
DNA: TGTGCTAGTACCGCGTCGTATAGCAATCAGCCCCAGCATTTT
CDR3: CASTASYSNQPQHF

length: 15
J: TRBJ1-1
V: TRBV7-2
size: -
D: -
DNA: TGTGCCAGCAGCTTAGCGGGCTGGGGGTACGAGCAGTACTTCTTT
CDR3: CASSLAGWGYEQYFF

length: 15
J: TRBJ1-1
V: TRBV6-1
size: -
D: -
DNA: TGTGCCAGCAGTGAATCAGGTAATCTGAACACTGAAGCTTTCTTT
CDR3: CASSESGNLNTEAFF

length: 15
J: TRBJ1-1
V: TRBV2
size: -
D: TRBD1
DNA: TGTGCCAGCGGGTTAGGGGTGACAGGGAACCCTGAAGTTTTCTTT
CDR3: CASGLGVTGNPEVFF

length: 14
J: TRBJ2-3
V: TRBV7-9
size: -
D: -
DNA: TGTGCCAGCAGCTTAGTACGCGGGGAGCAGACGCTGTGTTTT
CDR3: CASSLVRGEQTLCF

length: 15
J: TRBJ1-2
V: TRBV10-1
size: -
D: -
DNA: TGCGCCAGCTCGTCCTTGGGCAGGGAGGACTATGGCTACACCTTC
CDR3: CASSSLGREDYGYTF

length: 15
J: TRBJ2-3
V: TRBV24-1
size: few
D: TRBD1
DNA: TGTGCCACCAGTGATTGGACAGGGGAAGCGGATACGCAGTATTTT
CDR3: CATSDWTGEADTQYF

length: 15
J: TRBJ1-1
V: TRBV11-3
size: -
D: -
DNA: TGTGCCAGCAGCTTAGCGGGAGCACGGAACACTGAAGCTTTCTTT
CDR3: CASSLAGARNTEAFF

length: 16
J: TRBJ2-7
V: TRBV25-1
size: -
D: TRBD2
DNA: TGTGCCAGCAGTGACTCCGGACTAGCGGATTCCTACGAGCAGTACTTC
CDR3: CASSDSGLADSYEQYF

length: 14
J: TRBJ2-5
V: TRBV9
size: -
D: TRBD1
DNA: TGTGCCAGCAGCGGCGACAGGGGTGTAGCAGATACGCACTTC
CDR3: CASSGDRGVADTHF

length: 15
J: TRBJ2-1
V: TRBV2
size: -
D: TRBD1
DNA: TGTGCCAGCAGTGGTCCGGGACAGGGGGCCAATGAGCAGTTCTTC
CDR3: CASSGPGQGANEQFF

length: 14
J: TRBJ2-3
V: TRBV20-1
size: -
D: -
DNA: TGCAGTGCTAGGGGGCGAGCCCACACAGATACGCAGTATTTT
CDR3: CSARGRAHTDTQYF

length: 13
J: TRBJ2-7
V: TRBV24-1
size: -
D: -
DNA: TGTGCCACCAGTGATTTGCGCAGTTACGAGCAGTACTTC
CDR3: CATSDLRSYEQYF

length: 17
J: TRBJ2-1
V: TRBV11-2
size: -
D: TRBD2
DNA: TGTGCCAGCAGCCCGAGATCACTAGCGGAGTTCCTTAGTGAGCAGTTCTTC
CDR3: CASSPRSLAEFLSEQFF

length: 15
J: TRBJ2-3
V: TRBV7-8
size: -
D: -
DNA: TGTGCCAGCAGCTTAGCGGGAGATCCCGCAGATACGCAGTATTTT
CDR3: CASSLAGDPADTQYF

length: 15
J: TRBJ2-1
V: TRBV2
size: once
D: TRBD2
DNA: TGTGCCAGCAGTGGGGTGGGGGGGGGGAACACTGAGCAGTTCTTC
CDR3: CASSGVGGGNTEQFF

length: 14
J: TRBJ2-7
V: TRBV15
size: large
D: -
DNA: TGTGCCACCAGCGGCCGGGGCCTAGCCTACGAGCAGTACTTC
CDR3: CATSGRGLAYEQYF

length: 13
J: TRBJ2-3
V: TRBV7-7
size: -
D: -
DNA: TGTGCCAGCAGCTACGCGGGGAACACCGGGGAGCTGTTT
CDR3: CASSYAGNTGELF

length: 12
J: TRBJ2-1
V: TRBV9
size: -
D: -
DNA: TGTGCCAGCAGTTTATGGGGCAATACGCATTTCTTC
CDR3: CASSLWGNTHFF

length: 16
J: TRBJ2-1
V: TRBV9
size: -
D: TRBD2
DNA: TGTGCCAGCAGCGAAGGACTAGCGGACACAGATACGCAGCAGTTCTTC
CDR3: CASSEGLADTDTQQFF

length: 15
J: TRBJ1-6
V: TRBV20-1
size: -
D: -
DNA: TGCAGTGCTAGAGATCTCCTCACCTCAAATTCACCCCTCCACTTT
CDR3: CSARDLLTSNSPLHF

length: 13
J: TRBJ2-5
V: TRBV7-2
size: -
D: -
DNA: TGTGCCAGCAGTATCCGAGGGGAAGACAATGAGCAGTTC
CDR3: CASSIRGEDNEQF

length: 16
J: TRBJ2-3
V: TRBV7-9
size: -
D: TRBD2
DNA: TGTGCCAGCAGTTTAACAGCGGGGCGTCCCACAGATACGCAGTATTTT
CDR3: CASSLTAGRPTDTQYF

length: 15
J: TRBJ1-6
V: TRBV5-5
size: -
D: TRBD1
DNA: TGTGCCAGCAGCCCGGGACAGACGGATAATTCACCCCTCCACTTT
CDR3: CASSPGQTDNSPLHF

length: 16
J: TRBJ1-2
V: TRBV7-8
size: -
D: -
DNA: TGTGCCAGCAGCTTACGGCCCGGCGGGTCAGCCCTTTCCTACACCTTC
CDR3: CASSLRPGGSALSYTF

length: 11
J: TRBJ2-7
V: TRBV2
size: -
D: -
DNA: TGTGCCAGCAGTGAGGTGGCGGTTACGTACTTC
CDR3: CASSEVAVTYF

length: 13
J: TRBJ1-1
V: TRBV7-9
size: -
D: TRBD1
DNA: TGTGCCAGCAGCCCAGACAGGGCCACTGAAGCTTTCTTT
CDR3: CASSPDRATEAFF

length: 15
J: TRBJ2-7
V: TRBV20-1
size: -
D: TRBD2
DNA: TGCAGTGCTCCTGCAAGCCCGGGGGGTCGGGACGAGCAGTACTTC
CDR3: CSAPASPGGRDEQYF

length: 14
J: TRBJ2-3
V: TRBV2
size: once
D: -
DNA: TGTGCCAGCAATCGGGACGTGGGCACAGATACGCAGTATTTT
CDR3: CASNRDVGTDTQYF

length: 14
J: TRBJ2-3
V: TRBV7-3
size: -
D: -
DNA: TGTGCCAGCAGCTTAGCGGGGCGGCGCGGGACGCAGTATTTT
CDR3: CASSLAGRRGTQYF

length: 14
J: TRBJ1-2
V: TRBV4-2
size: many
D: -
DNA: TGTGCCAGCAGCCAAGAGCCGGCCGCCTATGGCTACACCTTC
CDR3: CASSQEPAAYGYTF

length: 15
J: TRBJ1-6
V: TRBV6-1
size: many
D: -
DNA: TGTGCCAGCAGTGAAGGAGAGGGGCTCGTTTCACCCCTCCACTTT
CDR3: CASSEGEGLVSPLHF

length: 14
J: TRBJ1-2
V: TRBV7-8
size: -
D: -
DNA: TGTGCCAGCTGCTTAGAGAGAGGGCGCGGTGCGCAGACTTTT
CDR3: CASCLERGRGAQTF

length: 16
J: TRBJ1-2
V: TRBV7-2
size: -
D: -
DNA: TGTGCCAGCAGCTTACGGGAAGGTGGCTTTACGCAGTACTACACCTTC
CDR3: CASSLREGGFTQYYTF

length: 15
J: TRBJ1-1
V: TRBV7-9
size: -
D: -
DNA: TGTGCCAGCAGCTTCGAAGATACGCAGTACTTTGGCCCATTCTTT
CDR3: CASSFEDTQYFGPFF

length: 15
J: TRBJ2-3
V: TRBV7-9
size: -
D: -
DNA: TGTGCCAGCAGCTTAGTACCCGGGGCGGTGTTTTTTGAATATTTT
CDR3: CASSLVPGAVFFEYF

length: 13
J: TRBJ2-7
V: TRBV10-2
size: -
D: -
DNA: TGCGCCAGCAGTAGGCGGAACTCCTACGAGCAGTACTTC
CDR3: CASSRRNSYEQYF

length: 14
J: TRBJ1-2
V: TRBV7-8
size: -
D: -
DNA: TGTGCCAGCAGCTTAGGGGCGGTAAACTATGGCTACACCTTC
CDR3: CASSLGAVNYGYTF

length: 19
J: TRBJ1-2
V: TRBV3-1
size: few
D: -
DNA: TGTGCCAGCAGCCCCCCCCCGGAATGGGCTAGCGGGAGCGGAGATGGATACACCTTC
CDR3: CASSPPPEWASGSGDGYTF

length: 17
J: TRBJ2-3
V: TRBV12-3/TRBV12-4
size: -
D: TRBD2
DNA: TGTGCCAGCAGTTCGCCGGGACTAGCGGGAGTTTCAGATACGCAGTATTTT
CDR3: CASSSPGLAGVSDTQYF

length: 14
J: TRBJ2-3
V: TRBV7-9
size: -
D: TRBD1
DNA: TGTGCCAGCAGCTTAGCGCCGGGACAGGCTACGCAGGACTTT
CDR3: CASSLAPGQATQDF

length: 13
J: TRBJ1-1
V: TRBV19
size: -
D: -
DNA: TGTGCCAGTAGTCCTCAGGGGAACACTGAAGCTTTCTTT
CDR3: CASSPQGNTEAFF

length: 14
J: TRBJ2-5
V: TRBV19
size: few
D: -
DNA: TGTGCCAGTACCAGACGGTGGGACCAAGAGACCCAGTACTTC
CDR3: CASTRRWDQETQYF

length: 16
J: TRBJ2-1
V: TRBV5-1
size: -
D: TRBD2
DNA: TGCGCCAGCAGCCCCAAGCCCCGCGGGGGGAGCGATGAGCAGTTCTTC
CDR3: CASSPKPRGGSDEQFF